Here is one T cell receptor (beta chain) with its context. The record originates from a study of blood T cells in healthy people across ages. Per germline, CDR1 MNHEY and CDR2 SVGEGT. V shed 8 bases and J shed 2 bases, with 12 bases lying between them. The CDR3 has 14 residues. Then a second PCR, running roughly 6 to 11 cycles, was carried out with a sample-barcoded 5' primer and a J-beta primer mix. Each cDNA molecule received a tag from a template-switch adaptor that had 12 random nucleotides. MiXCR, run by TCRdb on the 5' RACE reads, gives a single entry per CDR3 protein. The table includes about 970,000 distinct CDR3 sequences, roughly half detected once.

The gene calls are TRBV6-2 or TRBV6-3 and TRBJ2-2; D possibly matches TRBD1 or TRBD2 (5 bases each). The sequence derives from a woman aged 60-75 years in good health. Sequencing was done on a sample of blood. CDR3 amino acids: CASGLGPNTGELFF. The CDR3 DNA reads as TGTGCCAGCGGGCTGGGACCAAACACCGGGGAGCTGTTTTTT.